The 9 T cell receptor beta chains given below trace back to one sample, sequenced in a study of human T cells and chemical hapten exposure. Time point: pre-sensitization, week 0. Stated treatment: therapeutic diphenylcyclopropenone sensitization with weekly scalp DPC. From the RACE reads, TCRdb called clonotypes with MiXCR, one entry per CDR3 protein. The table includes more than 250,000 distinct CDR3 sequences, 7.5% to 9% detected once. Sequencing used whole blood, obtained in connection with sensitization to the hapten diphenylcyclopropenone (DPC). The origin of the receptors is a man aged 18-30 years with alopecia areata. Some clones in this sample may be carry-over from other donors' samples.

The rearrangement uses TRBV4-3 and TRBJ2-1, with 16 bases matching TRBD2. J gave up 2 bases and V 1 base, and 2 bases lay outside the gene matches. This CDR3 spans 18 amino acids. Germline V lookup: CDR1 LGHNA, CDR2 YSLEER. CDR3 DNA: TGCGCCAGCAGCCAAGCCGGGACTAGCGGGGGGGCCTACAATGAGCAGTTCTTC. Translating gives CASSQAGTSGGAYNEQFF.

Ten or more counts support this clonotype. This chain uses TRBV5-6 with TRBJ2-5; D gene unclear. V was trimmed by 1 base and J by 3 bases, leaving 4 bases between them. This CDR3 comprises 12 residues. The V gene's germline CDR1 is SGHDT and CDR2 YYEEEE. The CDR3 reads CASSLTEETQYF. The CDR3 DNA reads as TGTGCCAGCAGCTTGACCGAAGAGACCCAGTACTTC.

The V and J genes are TRBV7-2 and TRBJ2-1; D is unresolved. V was cut by 5 bases and J by 2 bases, with 13 bases left in between. From germline, CDR1 is SGHTA and CDR2 FQGNSA. The CDR3 loop spans 15 amino acids. For the CDR3, the DNA is TGTGCCAGCAGCCCAAGACCCCTCCCCTACAATGAGCAGTTCTTC. Its protein product is CASSPRPLPYNEQFF. The complete variable domain, with remaining parts taken from reference TRBV7-2 and TRBJ2-1, reads GAGVSQSPSNKVTEKGKDVELRCDPISGHTALYWYRQSLGQGLEFLIYFQGNSAPDKSGLPSDRFSAERTGGSVSTLTIQRTQQEDSAVYLCASSPRPLPYNEQFFGPGTRLTVL.

J is TRBJ1-5 and V is TRBV20-1; no clear D. The CDR3 is made up of 12 amino acids. Germline-derived CDR1 and CDR2 are DFQATT and SNEGSKA (reference sequence). V was clipped by 1 base and J by 3 bases, with 4 bases between them. The DNA for the CDR3 is TGCAGTGCTAGAGTTGACAATCAGCCCCAGCATTTT. Amino acids: CSARVDNQPQHF.

V is TRBV7-2 and J is TRBJ2-1; no firm D call. The CDR3 has 14 amino acids. V lost 6 bases to trimming and J lost 0 bases, with 9 bases between them. CDR1 and CDR2 from the germline V gene are SGHTA and FQGNSA. CDR3 DNA sequence: TGTGCCAGCAGTCCGGATTTCTCCTACAATGAGCAGTTCTTC. Protein: CASSPDFSYNEQFF.

Of note for this clonotype: The CDR3 does not close with the conserved phenylalanine or tryptophan, likely indicating a read error. The chain has TRBV12-3 or TRBV12-4 and TRBJ2-2; D uncertain. The CDR3 is 14 residues long. Trimming took off 4 bases at V and 4 bases at J, with 10 bases between the two ends. The CDR3 DNA reads as TGTGCCAGCAGTTGGTACAGACTCACCGGGGAGCTGTTTCTT. It specifies CASSWYRLTGELFL.

J is TRBJ1-6 and V is TRBV10-3, with TRBD1 identical over 7 bases. The CDR3 consists of 13 residues. Germline trimming cut 10 bases from V and 7 bases from J; bases unmatched to any gene: 7. The germline V gene has CDR1 ENHRY and CDR2 SYGVKD. This chain's CDR3 is CASTGTANSPLHF. The CDR3 nucleotides are TGTGCCAGCACCGGGACAGCGAATTCACCCCTCCACTTT.

This clonotype was observed a handful of times. The V and J genes are TRBV6-1 and TRBJ2-3, with a tentative D call TRBD2 (7 bases). V lost 6 bases and J 5 bases, leaving 18 bases between the germline ends. The germline V gene encodes CDR1 MNHNS and CDR2 SASEGT. This CDR3 region has 15 residues. The CDR3 nucleotides read TGTGCCAGCAGACTTTGGGGGGGCTCGGGAGATACGCAGTATTTT. This encodes CASRLWGGSGDTQYF.

The chain employs TRBV7-2 and TRBJ1-1; TRBD1 matches at 11 bases. J gave up 10 bases and V 5 bases, and 15 bases lay outside the gene matches. The CDR3 contains 16 residues. Germline-derived CDR1 and CDR2 are SGHTA and FQGNSA. The CDR3: CASSNSYRDRGLVAFF. CDR3 DNA sequence: TGTGCCAGCAGCAACAGCTACCGGGACAGGGGGTTGGTAGCTTTCTTT.